The rows below give T cell receptor beta chains drawn from one sample of a study of graft-versus-host responses after intestinal transplantation. This table comes from immunoSEQ multiplex PCR, and its TCRdb copy is limited to in-frame clones, with some not included. The sample gives approximately 130,000 clones, around 94% of which show up once; approximately 0.17% is in the top ten. No antigen is known for these receptors. The source was unstimulated CD4+ T cells sorted from spleen or lymph node cells, collected before intestinal transplant. These receptor sequences come from a human donor who received an intestinal transplant. CDR3s include the opening cysteine and the closing phenylalanine or tryptophan. Each record gives: CDR3 length, clone size, J gene, D gene, V gene, CDR3 DNA, CDR3 protein. A D gene is named only where the DNA matches it firmly. A row's size may be missing; if present it is once, few, many or a size class.

CDR3 length: 15; clone size: few; J gene: TRBJ2-7; D gene: TRBD1; V gene: TRBV6-5; CDR3 DNA: TGTGCCAGCAGTTACTCAGGGGGCGAATCCTACGAGCAGTACTTC; CDR3 protein: CASSYSGGESYEQYF
CDR3 length: 14; clone size: -; J gene: TRBJ1-2; D gene: -; V gene: TRBV6-5; CDR3 DNA: TGTGCCAGCAGTTCCTTCTTAGCTAACTATGGCTACACCTTC; CDR3 protein: CASSSFLANYGYTF
CDR3 length: 14; clone size: -; J gene: TRBJ1-1; D gene: -; V gene: TRBV7-2; CDR3 DNA: TGTGCCAGCAGCTTATCGTCAGGGAACACTGAAGCTTTCTTT; CDR3 protein: CASSLSSGNTEAFF
CDR3 length: 15; clone size: -; J gene: TRBJ1-1; D gene: -; V gene: TRBV18; CDR3 DNA: TGTGCCAGCTCACCCCGGACAGCCGTGAACACTGAAGCTTTCTTT; CDR3 protein: CASSPRTAVNTEAFF
CDR3 length: 15; clone size: once; J gene: TRBJ2-1; D gene: TRBD1; V gene: TRBV2; CDR3 DNA: TGTGCCAGCAGTCTCGACAGGGGGGGCTACAATGAGCAGTTCTTC; CDR3 protein: CASSLDRGGYNEQFF
CDR3 length: 11; clone size: -; J gene: TRBJ2-3; D gene: -; V gene: TRBV20-1; CDR3 DNA: TGCAGTGCTCCCCTGGGAGATACGCAGTATTTT; CDR3 protein: CSAPLGDTQYF
CDR3 length: 13; clone size: once; J gene: TRBJ2-5; D gene: -; V gene: TRBV7-9; CDR3 DNA: TGTGCCAGCAGCTTTTTAAACTCGGAGACCCAGTACTTC; CDR3 protein: CASSFLNSETQYF
CDR3 length: 13; clone size: -; J gene: TRBJ1-2; D gene: -; V gene: TRBV14; CDR3 DNA: TGTGCCAGCAGCCAAGGGGCCCCCTATGGCTACACCTTC; CDR3 protein: CASSQGAPYGYTF
CDR3 length: 14; clone size: -; J gene: TRBJ1-1; D gene: -; V gene: TRBV6-1; CDR3 DNA: TGTGCCAGCATCCAAAATGGGTGGCAGGGTGAAGCTTTCTTT; CDR3 protein: CASIQNGWQGEAFF
CDR3 length: 12; clone size: -; J gene: TRBJ2-3; D gene: -; V gene: TRBV19; CDR3 DNA: TGTGCCAGTAGTATAGTTCCAGATACGCAGTATTTT; CDR3 protein: CASSIVPDTQYF
CDR3 length: 13; clone size: -; J gene: TRBJ2-2; D gene: -; V gene: TRBV19; CDR3 DNA: TGTGCCAGTAGGGCTAGGTCACCCGGGGAGCTGTTTTTT; CDR3 protein: CASRARSPGELFF
CDR3 length: 12; clone size: once; J gene: TRBJ1-2; D gene: -; V gene: TRBV7-9; CDR3 DNA: TGTGCCAGCAGCTCCCAGGGTGATGGCTACACCTTC; CDR3 protein: CASSSQGDGYTF
CDR3 length: 12; clone size: -; J gene: TRBJ1-3; D gene: -; V gene: TRBV10-2; CDR3 DNA: TGCGCCAGCAGGGGGTCGGGAAACACCATATATTTT; CDR3 protein: CASRGSGNTIYF
CDR3 length: 14; clone size: -; J gene: TRBJ1-2; D gene: -; V gene: TRBV7-8; CDR3 DNA: TGTGCCAGCGGATCCCTTAGGGTAAACTATGGCTACACCTTC; CDR3 protein: CASGSLRVNYGYTF
CDR3 length: 16; clone size: -; J gene: TRBJ2-6; D gene: -; V gene: TRBV27; CDR3 DNA: TGTGCCAGCAGGGGGACATACTCTTCTGGGGCCAACGTCCTGACTTTC; CDR3 protein: CASRGTYSSGANVLTF